This T cell receptor (beta chain) was sequenced for a study of a mutant IDH1 vaccine in newly diagnosed glioma. Study information: Patients got their first vaccination 4-6 weeks after radiotherapy alone, or with temozolomide cycles. Most had both radiotherapy and temozolomide beforehand; others had only one. Visit V13 took place at week 47, and visit V12 happened at week 35.

The data were produced by immunoSEQ multiplex PCR, yet TCRdb's version contains in-frame clones alone and is incomplete. This table holds approximately 34,000 clones, 89% found once. Concerning this clone itself: Its cognate antigen is unknown.

The sample's time point: week 47, end of study. Alongside topical imiquimod, each dose of vaccine comprised 300 ug of mutant IDH1 20-mer peptide. Between the trimmed V and J ends, which lost 4 bases and 2 bases, there was a span of 12 bases. The CDR3 sequence is 14 residues long. Germline V lookup: CDR1 SGHRS, CDR2 YFSETQ. The J gene is TRBJ1-2, the V gene TRBV5-1; tentatively, D is TRBD1 (5 bases). The sequence was collected from a man aged 40-55 years with glioma. The specimen was PBMCs, collected from a glioma patient whose treatment included an IDH1 peptide vaccine. The DNA of the CDR3 is TGCGCCAGCAGCATTCAGGGTTTCAACTATGGCTACACCTTC. Translated, it gives CASSIQGFNYGYTF.